This T cell receptor (beta chain) emerged from a study of CD8+ T cells in alopecia areata. Study-wide findings and caveats: Normal scalp showed lower clonality than lesional scalp, especially alopecia totalis/universalis.

Germline CDR1 SGDLS, CDR2 YYNGEE. The CDR3 runs to 16 residues. V lost 0 bases, J lost 0 bases, and 10 bases lay in between. Remarks on this clone: Antigen specificity is unknown.

RNA was isolated and reverse transcribed to cDNA, the sequencing template. Profiled with immunoSEQ multiplex PCR; TCRdb holds only in-frame clones, not every one. The sample contains around 300,000 clones, around three fifths of which appear only once. Treatment specified: oral pan-JAK inhibitor, 5-10 mg twice daily. This chain joins TRBV9 and TRBJ2-1, with unresolved D. The sample here was CD4+ T cells sorted from blood, taken at roughly week 53, from a patient treated with tofacitinib. This receptor was identified in a human donor with alopecia areata. DNA of the CDR3: TGTGCCAGCAGCGTAGTAGCTACCCTCTCCTACAATGAGCAGTTCTTC. Amino acid sequence: CASSVVATLSYNEQFF.